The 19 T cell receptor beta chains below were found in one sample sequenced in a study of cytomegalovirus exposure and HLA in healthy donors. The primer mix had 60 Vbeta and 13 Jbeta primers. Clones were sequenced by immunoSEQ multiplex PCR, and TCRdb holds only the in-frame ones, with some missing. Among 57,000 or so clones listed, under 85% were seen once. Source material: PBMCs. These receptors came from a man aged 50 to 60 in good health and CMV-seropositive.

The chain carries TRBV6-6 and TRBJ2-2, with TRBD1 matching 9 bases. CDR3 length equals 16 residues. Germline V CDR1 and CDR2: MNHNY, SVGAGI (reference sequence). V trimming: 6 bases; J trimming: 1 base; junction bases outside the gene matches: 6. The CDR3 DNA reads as TGTGCCAGCAGACACAGGGACAGGGTGAACACCGGGGAGCTGTTTTTT. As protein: CASRHRDRVNTGELFF.

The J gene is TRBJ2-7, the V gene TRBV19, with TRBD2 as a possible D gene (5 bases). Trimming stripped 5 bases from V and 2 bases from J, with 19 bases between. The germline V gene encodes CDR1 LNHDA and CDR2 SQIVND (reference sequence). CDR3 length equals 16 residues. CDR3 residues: CASSPRTPRRPYEQYF. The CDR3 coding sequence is TGTGCCAGTAGTCCCCGGACCCCTCGGAGGCCCTACGAGCAGTACTTC.

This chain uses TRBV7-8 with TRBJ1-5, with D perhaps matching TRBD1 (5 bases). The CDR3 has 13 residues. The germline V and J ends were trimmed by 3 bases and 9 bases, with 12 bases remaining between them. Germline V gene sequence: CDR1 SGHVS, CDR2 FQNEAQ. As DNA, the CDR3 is TGTGCCAGCAGCTTGACGGGGGTGATGCCCCAGCATTTT. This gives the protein CASSLTGVMPQHF.

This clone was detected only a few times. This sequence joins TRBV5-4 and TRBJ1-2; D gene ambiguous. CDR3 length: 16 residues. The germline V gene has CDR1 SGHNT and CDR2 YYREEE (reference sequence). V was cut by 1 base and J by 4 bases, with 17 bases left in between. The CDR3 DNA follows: TGTGCCAGCAGCTTGCCTGTCCGACCGACAACCTATGGCTACACCTTC. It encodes CASSLPVRPTTYGYTF.

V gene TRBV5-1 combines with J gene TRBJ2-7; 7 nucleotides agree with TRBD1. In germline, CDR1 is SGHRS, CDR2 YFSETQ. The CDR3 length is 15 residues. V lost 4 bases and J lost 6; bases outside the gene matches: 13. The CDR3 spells CASSPTGTVLSEQYF. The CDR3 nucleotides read TGCGCCAGCAGCCCTACCGGGACAGTTCTCTCCGAGCAGTACTTC.

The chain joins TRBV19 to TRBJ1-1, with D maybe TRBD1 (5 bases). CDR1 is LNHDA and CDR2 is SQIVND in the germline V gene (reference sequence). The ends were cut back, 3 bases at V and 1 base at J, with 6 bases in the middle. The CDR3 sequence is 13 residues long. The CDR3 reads CASSMGPNTEAFF. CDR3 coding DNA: TGTGCCAGTAGTATGGGGCCGAACACTGAAGCTTTCTTT.

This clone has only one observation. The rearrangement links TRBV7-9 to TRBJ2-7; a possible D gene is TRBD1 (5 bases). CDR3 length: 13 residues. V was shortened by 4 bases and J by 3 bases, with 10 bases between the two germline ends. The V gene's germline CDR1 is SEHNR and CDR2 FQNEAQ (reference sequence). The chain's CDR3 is CASSSGSYYEQYF. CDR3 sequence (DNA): TGTGCCAGCAGCTCAGGGTCCTACTACGAGCAGTACTTC.

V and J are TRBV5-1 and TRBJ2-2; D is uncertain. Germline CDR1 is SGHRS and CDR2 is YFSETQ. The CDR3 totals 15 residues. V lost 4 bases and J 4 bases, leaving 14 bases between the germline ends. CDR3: CASSDLRQGTGELFF. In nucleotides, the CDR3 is TGCGCCAGCAGCGATCTCAGGCAAGGCACCGGGGAGCTGTTTTTT.

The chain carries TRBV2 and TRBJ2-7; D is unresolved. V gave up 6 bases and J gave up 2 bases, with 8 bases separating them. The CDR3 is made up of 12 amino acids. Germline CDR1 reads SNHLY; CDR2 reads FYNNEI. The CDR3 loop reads CASRRFTYEQYF. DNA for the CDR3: TGTGCCAGCAGGAGGTTCACCTACGAGCAGTACTTC.

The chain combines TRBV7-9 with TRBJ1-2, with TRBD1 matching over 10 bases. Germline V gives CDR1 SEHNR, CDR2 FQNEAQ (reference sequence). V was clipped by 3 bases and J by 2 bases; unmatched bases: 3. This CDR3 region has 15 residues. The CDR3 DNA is TGTGCCAGCAGCTTCCGGACAGGGGGGAACTATGGCTACACCTTC. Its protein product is CASSFRTGGNYGYTF.

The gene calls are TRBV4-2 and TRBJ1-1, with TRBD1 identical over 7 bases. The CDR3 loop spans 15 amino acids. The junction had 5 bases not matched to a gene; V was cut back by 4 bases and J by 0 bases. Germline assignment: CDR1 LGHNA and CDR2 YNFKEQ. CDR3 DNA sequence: TGTGCCAGCAGCCCAGGACAGGCCTTGAACACTGAAGCTTTCTTT. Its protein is CASSPGQALNTEAFF.

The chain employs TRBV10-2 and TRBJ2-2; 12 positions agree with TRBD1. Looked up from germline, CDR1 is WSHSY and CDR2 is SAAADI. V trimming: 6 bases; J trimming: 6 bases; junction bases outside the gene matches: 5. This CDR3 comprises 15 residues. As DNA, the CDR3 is TGCGCCAGCAGAAACGGGACAGGGGGCTCCGGGGAGCTGTTTTTT. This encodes CASRNGTGGSGELFF.

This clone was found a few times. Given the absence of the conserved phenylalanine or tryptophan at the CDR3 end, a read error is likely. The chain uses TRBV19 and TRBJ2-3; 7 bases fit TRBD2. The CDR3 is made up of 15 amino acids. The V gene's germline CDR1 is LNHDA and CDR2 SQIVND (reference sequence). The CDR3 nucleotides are TGTGCCAGTAGTGAAGGACTAGGGAGCAAAGATACGCAGTATTTG. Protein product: CASSEGLGSKDTQYL.

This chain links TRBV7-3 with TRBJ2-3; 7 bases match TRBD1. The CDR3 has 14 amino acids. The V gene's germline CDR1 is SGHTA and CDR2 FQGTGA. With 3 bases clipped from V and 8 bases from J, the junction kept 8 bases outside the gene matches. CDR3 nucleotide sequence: TGTGCCAGCAGCTTGATGGGACAGAGCATTACGCAGTATTTT. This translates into CASSLMGQSITQYF.

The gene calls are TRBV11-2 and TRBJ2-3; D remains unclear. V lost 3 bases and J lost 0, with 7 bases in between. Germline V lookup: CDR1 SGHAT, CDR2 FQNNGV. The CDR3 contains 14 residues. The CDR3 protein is CASSFQTSTDTQYF. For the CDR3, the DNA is TGTGCCAGCAGCTTTCAGACTAGCACAGATACGCAGTATTTT.

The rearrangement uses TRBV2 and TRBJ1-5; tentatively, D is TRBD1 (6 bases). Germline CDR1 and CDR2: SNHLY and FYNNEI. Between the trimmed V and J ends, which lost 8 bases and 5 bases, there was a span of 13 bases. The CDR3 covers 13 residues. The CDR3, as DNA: TGTGCCAGCCGCGGGGAGGGGGATCAGCCCCAGCATTTT. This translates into CASRGEGDQPQHF.

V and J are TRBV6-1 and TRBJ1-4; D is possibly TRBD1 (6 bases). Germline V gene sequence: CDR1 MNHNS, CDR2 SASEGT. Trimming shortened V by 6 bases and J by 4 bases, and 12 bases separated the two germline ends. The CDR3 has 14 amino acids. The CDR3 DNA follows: TGTGCCAGCAGCCCTGGACAGTATAATGAAAAACTGTTTTTT. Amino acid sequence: CASSPGQYNEKLFF.

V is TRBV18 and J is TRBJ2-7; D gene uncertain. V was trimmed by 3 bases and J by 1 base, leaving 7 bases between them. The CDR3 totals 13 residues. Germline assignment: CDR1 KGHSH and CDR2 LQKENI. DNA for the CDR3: TGTGCCAGCTCACCCCTCGGGTCCTACGAGCAGTACTTC. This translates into CASSPLGSYEQYF.

The CDR3 region has the DNA TGTGCCAGCAGCGGCAAGGGGGGGAACAATCAGCCCCAGCATTTT. Translated, it gives CASSGKGGNNQPQHF. V usage is TRBV7-9 and J usage is TRBJ1-5, with D maybe TRBD1 (6 bases). V dropped 5 bases and J dropped 3 bases, with 14 bases sitting between them. This CDR3 has 15 amino acids. CDR1 SEHNR and CDR2 FQNEAQ come from the germline V gene (reference sequence).